This record concerns one T cell receptor (beta chain) sequence. These data originate in a study of blood T cell repertoires in COVID-19. From germline, CDR1 is LGHNT and CDR2 FRNRAP. There are 14 residues in the CDR3. V shed 5 bases and J 6 bases; nucleotides not matched to a gene: 10. Libraries were prepared by immunoSEQ multiplex PCR; TCRdb keeps only in-frame clonotypes and omits some of them. The table includes around 400,000 clones, around 92% detected once. The sequence was collected from a woman in her thirties who had recovered from COVID-19. The chain recombines TRBV12-5 with TRBJ2-7; TRBD1 aligns across 7 bases. The material sequenced was PBMCs or T cells enriched from blood (not recorded which). The CDR3 loop reads CASGTRTGDFEQYF. The CDR3 bases are TGTGCTAGTGGTACAAGGACAGGAGACTTCGAGCAGTACTTC.